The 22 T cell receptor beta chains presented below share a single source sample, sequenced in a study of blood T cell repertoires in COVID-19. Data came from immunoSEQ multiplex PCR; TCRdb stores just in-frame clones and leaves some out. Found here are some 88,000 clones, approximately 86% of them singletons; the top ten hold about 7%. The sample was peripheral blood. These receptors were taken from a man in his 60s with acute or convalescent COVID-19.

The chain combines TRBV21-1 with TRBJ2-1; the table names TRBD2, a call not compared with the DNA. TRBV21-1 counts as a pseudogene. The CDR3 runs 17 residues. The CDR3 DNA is TGTGCCAGCAGCAAAAATGGAACTAGCGGGAGAACTTGTGAGCAGTTCTTC. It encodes CASSKNGTSGRTCEQFF.

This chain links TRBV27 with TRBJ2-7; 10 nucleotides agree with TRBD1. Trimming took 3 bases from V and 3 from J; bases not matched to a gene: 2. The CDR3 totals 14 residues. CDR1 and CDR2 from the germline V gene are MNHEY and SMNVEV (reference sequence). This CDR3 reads CASSLGQGRYEQYF. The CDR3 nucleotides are TGTGCCAGCAGTTTGGGACAGGGGCGCTACGAGCAGTACTTC.

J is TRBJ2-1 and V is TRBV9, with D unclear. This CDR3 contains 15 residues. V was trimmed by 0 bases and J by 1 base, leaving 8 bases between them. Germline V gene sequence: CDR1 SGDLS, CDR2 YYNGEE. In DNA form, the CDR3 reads TGTGCCAGCAGCGTAGTTGGTCGGTCCTACAATGAGCAGTTCTTC. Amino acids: CASSVVGRSYNEQFF.

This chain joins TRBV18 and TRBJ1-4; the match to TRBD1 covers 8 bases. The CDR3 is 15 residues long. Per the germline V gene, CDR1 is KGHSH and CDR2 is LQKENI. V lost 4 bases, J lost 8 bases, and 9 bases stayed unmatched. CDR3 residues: CASSLQGALGEKLFF. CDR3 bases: TGTGCCAGCTCACTGCAGGGGGCACTGGGGGAAAAACTGTTTTTT.

The CDR3 DNA follows: TGTGCCACCAGTGAAACAGACAGAAATGAGCAGTTCTTC. Translation gives CATSETDRNEQFF. The chain has TRBV24-1 and TRBJ2-1; possibly TRBD1 for D (5 bases). CDR1 and CDR2 from the germline V gene are KGHDR and SFDVKD. The CDR3 extends over 13 amino acids. Trimming stripped 4 bases from V and 7 bases from J, with 10 bases between.

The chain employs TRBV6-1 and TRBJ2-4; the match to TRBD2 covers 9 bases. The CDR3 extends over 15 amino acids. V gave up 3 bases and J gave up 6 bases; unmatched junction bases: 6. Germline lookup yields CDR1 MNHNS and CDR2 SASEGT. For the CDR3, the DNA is TGTGCCAGCAGTGATGGTATACTAGCGGGAAACATTCAGTACTTC. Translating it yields CASSDGILAGNIQYF.

The CDR3 reads CASTLRRGGRDTQYF. In nucleotides, the CDR3 is TGTGCCAGCACCCTCAGGCGGGGGGGCCGGGATACGCAGTATTTT. The V gene is TRBV6-6, the J gene TRBJ2-3; TRBD2 aligns across 9 bases. With 7 bases clipped from V and 6 bases from J, the junction kept 11 bases outside the gene matches. CDR1 and CDR2 from the germline V gene are MNHNY and SVGAGI (reference sequence). The CDR3 has 15 amino acids.

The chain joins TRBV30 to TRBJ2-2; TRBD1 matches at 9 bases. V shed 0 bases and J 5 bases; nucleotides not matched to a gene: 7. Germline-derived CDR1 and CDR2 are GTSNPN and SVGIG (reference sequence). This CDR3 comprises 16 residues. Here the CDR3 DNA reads TGTGCCTGGAGTGTAGGTGGGACAGGGAGAACCGGGGAGCTGTTTTTT. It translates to CAWSVGGTGRTGELFF.

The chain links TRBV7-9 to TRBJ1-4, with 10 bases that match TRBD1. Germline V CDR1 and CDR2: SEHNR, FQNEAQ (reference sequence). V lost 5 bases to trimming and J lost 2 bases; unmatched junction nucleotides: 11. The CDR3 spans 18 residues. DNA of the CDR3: TGTGCCAGCAGCCAGCGGGACAGGGGAGTTCGGACTAATGAAAAACTGTTTTTT. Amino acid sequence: CASSQRDRGVRTNEKLFF.

This CDR3 reads CASSTSTGSGNTIYF. CDR3 in DNA: TGTGCCAGCAGCACTTCAACAGGGTCTGGAAACACCATATATTTT. The V and J genes are TRBV9 and TRBJ1-3; D might be TRBD1 (6 bases). The CDR3 loop spans 15 amino acids. In germline, CDR1 is SGDLS, CDR2 YYNGEE. Trimming shortened V by 4 bases and J by 1 base, and 12 bases separated the two germline ends.

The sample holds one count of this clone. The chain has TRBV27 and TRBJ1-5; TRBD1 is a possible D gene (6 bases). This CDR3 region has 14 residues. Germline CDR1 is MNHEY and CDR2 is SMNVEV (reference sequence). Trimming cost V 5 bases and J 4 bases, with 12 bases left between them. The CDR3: CASSLRGLNQPQHF. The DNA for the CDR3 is TGTGCCAGCAGTCTCAGGGGCTTGAATCAGCCCCAGCATTTT.

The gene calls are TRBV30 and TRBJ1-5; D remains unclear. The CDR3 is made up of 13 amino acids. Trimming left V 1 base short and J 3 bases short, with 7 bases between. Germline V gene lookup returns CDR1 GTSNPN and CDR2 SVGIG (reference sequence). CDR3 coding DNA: TGTGCCTGGAGTGACGGGGACAATCAGCCCCAGCATTTT. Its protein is CAWSDGDNQPQHF. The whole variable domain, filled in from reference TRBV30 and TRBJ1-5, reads SQTIHQWPATLVQPVGSPLSLECTVEGTSNPNLYWYRQAAGRGLQLLFYSVGIGQISSEVPQNLSASRPQDRQFILSSKKLLLSDSGFYLCAWSDGDNQPQHFGDGTRLSIL.

CDR3 coding DNA: TGTGCCAGCAGTTTACGAGGAGGGGCACTGGGACCTAACTATGGCTACACCTTC. Protein sequence: CASSLRGGALGPNYGYTF. The J gene is TRBJ1-2, the V gene TRBV27; tentative D call: TRBD1 (5 bases). Trimming took 2 bases from V and 0 from J, leaving 19 bases between them. This CDR3 contains 18 residues. Germline lookup yields CDR1 MNHEY and CDR2 SMNVEV (reference sequence).

CDR3 protein: CASSPDLANNEQFF. CDR3 DNA: TGTGCCAGCAGCCCGGACTTAGCAAACAATGAGCAGTTCTTC. The V call is TRBV4-2, the J call TRBJ2-1; D is perhaps TRBD2 (5 bases). Between the trimmed V and J ends, which lost 4 bases and 5 bases, there was a span of 12 bases. The CDR3 has 14 residues. CDR1 and CDR2 (germline): LGHNA, YNFKEQ.

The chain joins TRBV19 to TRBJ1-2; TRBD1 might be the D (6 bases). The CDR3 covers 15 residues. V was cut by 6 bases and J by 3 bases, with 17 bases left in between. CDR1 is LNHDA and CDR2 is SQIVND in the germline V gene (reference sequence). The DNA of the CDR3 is TGTGCCAGTAGGAGGGAAGGGGGGGTACACTATGGCTACACCTTC. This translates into CASRREGGVHYGYTF. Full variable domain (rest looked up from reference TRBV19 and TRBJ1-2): DGGITQSPKYLFRKEGQNVTLSCEQNLNHDAMYWYRQDPGQGLRLIYYSQIVNDFQKGDIAEGYSVSREKKESFPLTVTSAQKNPTAFYLCASRREGGVHYGYTFGSGTRLTVV.

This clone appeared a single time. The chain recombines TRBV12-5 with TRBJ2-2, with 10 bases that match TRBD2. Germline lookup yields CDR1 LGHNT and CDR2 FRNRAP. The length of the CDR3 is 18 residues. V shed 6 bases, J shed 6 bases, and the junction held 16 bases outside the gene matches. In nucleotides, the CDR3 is TGTGCTAGTGGCTCCCCCGCCGCAGCGGGGGGGTCGGCCGGGGAGCTGTTTTTT. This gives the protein CASGSPAAAGGSAGELFF.

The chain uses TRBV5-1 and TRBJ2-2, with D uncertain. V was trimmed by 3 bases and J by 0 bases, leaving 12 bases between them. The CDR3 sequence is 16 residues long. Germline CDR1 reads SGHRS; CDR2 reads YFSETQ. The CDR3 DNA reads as TGCGCCAGCAGCTCCTACAGTCCCCCGAACACCGGGGAGCTGTTTTTT. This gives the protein CASSSYSPPNTGELFF.

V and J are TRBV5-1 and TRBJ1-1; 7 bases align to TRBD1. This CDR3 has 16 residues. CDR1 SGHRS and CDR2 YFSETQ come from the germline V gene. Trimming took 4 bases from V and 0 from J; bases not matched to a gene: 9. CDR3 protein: CASSQDREWVNTEAFF. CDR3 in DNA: TGCGCCAGCAGCCAAGACAGGGAGTGGGTGAACACTGAAGCTTTCTTT.

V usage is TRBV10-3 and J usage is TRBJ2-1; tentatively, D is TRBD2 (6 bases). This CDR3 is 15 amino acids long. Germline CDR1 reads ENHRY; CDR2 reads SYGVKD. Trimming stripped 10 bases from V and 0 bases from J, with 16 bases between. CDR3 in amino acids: CATEGSRGSYNEQFF. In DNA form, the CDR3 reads TGTGCCACCGAAGGTTCGCGGGGCTCCTACAATGAGCAGTTCTTC.

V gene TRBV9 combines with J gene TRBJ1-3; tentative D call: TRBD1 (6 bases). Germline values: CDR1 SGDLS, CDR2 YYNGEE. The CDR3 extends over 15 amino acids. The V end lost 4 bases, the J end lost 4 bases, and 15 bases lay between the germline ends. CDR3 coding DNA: TGTGCCAGCAGCCCGTTGGGACACCAAGGAAACACCATATATTTT. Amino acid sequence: CASSPLGHQGNTIYF.

The CDR3 reads CASSLEGLPSVDTQYF. The CDR3 bases are TGTGCCAGCAGCTTAGAGGGACTACCATCTGTGGATACGCAGTATTTT. This chain uses TRBV7-2 with TRBJ2-3, with 7 bases aligning to TRBD2. V gave up 1 base and J gave up 6 bases; unmatched junction bases: 10. The CDR3 has 16 residues. Germline loops: CDR1 SGHTA, CDR2 FQGNSA. Filled out from reference TRBV7-2 and TRBJ2-3, the complete variable domain reads GAGVSQSPSNKVTEKGKDVELRCDPISGHTALYWYRQSLGQGLEFLIYFQGNSAPDKSGLPSDRFSAERTGGSVSTLTIQRTQQEDSAVYLCASSLEGLPSVDTQYFGPGTRLTVL.

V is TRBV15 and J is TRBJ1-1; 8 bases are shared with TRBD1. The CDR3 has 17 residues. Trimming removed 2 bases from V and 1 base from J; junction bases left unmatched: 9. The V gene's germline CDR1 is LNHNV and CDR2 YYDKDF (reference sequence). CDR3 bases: TGTGCCACCAGCAGACCCCGACAGGGGCTGGGGAACACTGAAGCTTTCTTT. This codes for CATSRPRQGLGNTEAFF.